A selection of T cell receptor beta chains follows, all from one sample in a study of post-analysis software for immune sequencing data. MiXCR was run by TCRdb on the PCR reads, yielding one entry per CDR3 protein. Of some 500,000 distinct CDR3 sequences listed, roughly 45% are singletons. Sequenced material: blood. The receptors derive from a girl aged 10-17 years with multiple sclerosis. CDR3s include the opening cysteine and the closing phenylalanine or tryptophan. The order of the fields is V gene, D gene, clone size, J gene, CDR3 DNA, CDR3 protein. D genes are given only for firm matches. Rows give clone size only sometimes, using once, few, many, or a class for an expanded clone.

>TRBV7-2|TRBD2|.|TRBJ2-5
TGTGCCAGCCGGGCGGGGGGCCCGAGAGAGACCCAGTACTTC
CASRAGGPRETQYF
>TRBV6-5|.|once|TRBJ2-7
TGTGCCAGCGGAGGGAGCTCCTACGAGCAGTACTTC
CASGGSSYEQYF
>TRBV15|TRBD2|few|TRBJ2-1
TGTGCCACCAGCAGGCTAGCGGGAGGGGGCTCCTACAATGAGCAGTTCTTC
CATSRLAGGGSYNEQFF
>TRBV20-1|.|.|TRBJ2-1
TGCAGTGCTAGAGATTTGAGGGGGACTTCAAGCTCCTACAATGAGCAGTTCTTC
CSARDLRGTSSSYNEQFF
>TRBV4-3|TRBD2|.|TRBJ2-3
TGCGCCAGCAGCCAAAGCGGGAGGGCCGGTACGCAGTATTTT
CASSQSGRAGTQYF
>TRBV7-8|.|.|TRBJ2-5
TGTGCCAGCAGCTTAGCTTTTTTGGGCAGGGCAGAAGAAGAGACCCAGTACTTC
CASSLAFLGRAEEETQYF
>TRBV4-2|.|few|TRBJ1-2
TGTGCCAGCAGCCAAGAAGGGGACGGCTATGGCTACACCTTC
CASSQEGDGYGYTF
>TRBV5-6|.|.|TRBJ2-1
TGTGCCAGCAGCTTGTTGGGGGACAATGAGCAGTTCTTC
CASSLLGDNEQFF
>TRBV7-2|.|.|TRBJ2-1
TGTGCCAGCAGCTTACAAGGGATAAACAATGAGCAGTTCTTC
CASSLQGINNEQFF
>TRBV2|TRBD2|few|TRBJ2-5
TGTGCCAGCAGTGACCTAGCGGGTAACCAAGAGACCCAGTACTTC
CASSDLAGNQETQYF
>TRBV4-1|.|.|TRBJ2-2
TGCGCCAGCAGCCAAGAGAGGAGGACCACCGGGGAGCTGTTTTTT
CASSQERRTTGELFF
>TRBV20-1|.|few|TRBJ2-1
TGCAGTGCTAGAGATGAGGCAGGCCCTTACAATGAGCAGTTCTTC
CSARDEAGPYNEQFF
>TRBV7-2|.|few|TRBJ2-5
TGTGCCAGCAGCGCTACAAATCAAGAGACCCAGTACTTC
CASSATNQETQYF
>TRBV7-9|.|.|TRBJ1-2
TGTGCCAGCAGCTTAAAAGGCAGGGAGTTCAACTATGGCTACACCTTC
CASSLKGREFNYGYTF
>TRBV7-9|TRBD2|.|TRBJ2-7
TGTGCCAGCAGCTCAGCGAGGGGACGGAGGACTAGCGGCTACGAGCAGTACTTC
CASSSARGRRTSGYEQYF
>TRBV7-6|TRBD1|few|TRBJ2-3
TGTGCCAGCAGCTCCACAGGGGTCCGCACAGATACGCAGTATTTT
CASSSTGVRTDTQYF
>TRBV6-1|.|once|TRBJ2-5
TGTGCCAGCAGTCCGGACATTCCTCAAGAGACCCAGTACTTC
CASSPDIPQETQYF
>TRBV5-1|TRBD2|.|TRBJ2-5
TGCGCCAGCAGCCCGCTAGCGGGAGTAAGGGAGACCCAGTACTTC
CASSPLAGVRETQYF
>TRBV27|TRBD1|few|TRBJ1-2
TGTGCCAGCAGTTTTTCGACAGGGAACTATGGCTACACCTTC
CASSFSTGNYGYTF
>TRBV6-1|.|.|TRBJ2-5
TGTGCCAGCAGTCCCCCAGTTCGGCGGGTCCTTGGAGGGAGTGAGCAGTACTTC
CASSPPVRRVLGGSEQYF
>TRBV25-1|.|.|TRBJ1-2
TGTGCCAGCAGTGATTGGGACCTACAAGCTAACTATGGCTACACCTTC
CASSDWDLQANYGYTF
>TRBV24-1|.|.|TRBJ2-3
TGTGCCACCAGTGTTTCGTCTAGCACAGATACGCAGTATTTT
CATSVSSSTDTQYF
>TRBV6-6|.|.|TRBJ2-7
TGTGCCAGCAGTTACCCGGGAGTCTACGAGCAGTACTTC
CASSYPGVYEQYF
>TRBV6-5|.|.|TRBJ1-2
TGTGCCGGCAGCCCCACAGTGGTCTGGCGTAACTATGGCTACACCTTC
CAGSPTVVWRNYGYTF
>TRBV7-3|.|few|TRBJ2-1
TGTGCCAGCAGCAACCACGTAGAGAACCCCAACAATGAGCAGTTCTTC
CASSNHVENPNNEQFF
>TRBV9|TRBD2|.|TRBJ2-7
TGTGCCAGCAGCGTCACCCCTCTAGCGGGCCGTTCCTACGAGCAGTACTTC
CASSVTPLAGRSYEQYF
>TRBV20-1|.|few|TRBJ1-1
TGCAGTGCTAGGCCAGGGCGGGGGGAAGCTTTCTTT
CSARPGRGEAFF
>TRBV7-9|TRBD1|.|TRBJ2-1
TGTGCCAGCAGATCTGGACAGGGGTTTATCGATGAGCAGTTCTTC
CASRSGQGFIDEQFF
>TRBV28|TRBD2|.|TRBJ2-5
TGTGCCAGCAGTTTGCTACCGGGACTAGCGGGAGCCCGGGACCTGGAGACCCAGTACTTC
CASSLLPGLAGARDLETQYF
>TRBV20-1|TRBD1|.|TRBJ2-5
TGCAGTGCTAGAGGGCAGGGGGCCCAAGAGACCCAGTACTTC
CSARGQGAQETQYF
>TRBV20-1|TRBD2|once|TRBJ2-7
TGCAGTGCTAGACACTCTAGCGGGAGTTGGTACGAGCAGTACTTC
CSARHSSGSWYEQYF
>TRBV12-3/TRBV12-4|TRBD2|.|TRBJ2-7
TGTGCCAGCAGCCCACGGACTAGCGGGAGCGCGACGATAGGGCAGTACTTC
CASSPRTSGSATIGQYF
>TRBV15|.|.|TRBJ1-4
TGTGCCACCAGCGACAGATTGGTCGAAAAACTGTTTTTT
CATSDRLVEKLFF
>TRBV27|.|.|TRBJ2-2
TGTGCCAGCAGTTTGGGGCGCGGGGAGCTGTTTTTT
CASSLGRGELFF
>TRBV5-1|TRBD1|few|TRBJ2-7
TGCGCCAGCAGCTTGTTTCCAGGGGGTAACTACGAGCAGTACTTC
CASSLFPGGNYEQYF
>TRBV12-3/TRBV12-4|.|.|TRBJ2-7
TGTGCCAGCGGCGGAGGGCCCTACGAGCAGTACTTC
CASGGGPYEQYF
>TRBV25-1|.|.|TRBJ1-2
TGTGCCAGCAGTGATATTGGGTATTCCTATGGCTACACCTTC
CASSDIGYSYGYTF
>TRBV20-1|.|.|TRBJ2-3
TGCAGTGCTCGAGCGCCTTTCGGGGGCGACGATACGCAGTATTTT
CSARAPFGGDDTQYF
>TRBV4-1|.|.|TRBJ2-6
TGCGCCAGCAGCCGCGCCCCAGGGTCTGGGGCCAACGTCCTGACTTTC
CASSRAPGSGANVLTF
>TRBV20-1|.|few|TRBJ2-7
TGCAGTGCTACGAACCGGGAGCAGTACTTC
CSATNREQYF
>TRBV29-1|TRBD2|few|TRBJ2-1
TGCAGCGTTGGCGAATCCAGCGGGAACTACAATGAGCAGTTCTTC
CSVGESSGNYNEQFF
>TRBV6-1|.|.|TRBJ2-7
TGTGCCAGTAGTGAATCAGCTTCTGGGGAGCAGTACTTC
CASSESASGEQYF
>TRBV20-1|TRBD2|few|TRBJ2-7
TGCAGTGCTAGAGGAAGGGGTAGCGGGAGGACTCCTAAGGAGCAGTACTTC
CSARGRGSGRTPKEQYF
>TRBV9|.|.|TRBJ1-4
TGTGCCACCGGCCGCGGGTCCGGTAATGAAAAACTGTTTTTT
CATGRGSGNEKLFF
>TRBV7-3|TRBD1|.|TRBJ2-1
TGTGCCAGCAGCCTAGACAGGGGCACCTACAATGAGCAGTTCTTC
CASSLDRGTYNEQFF
>TRBV9|TRBD1|few|TRBJ1-1
TGTGCCAGCAGCTTCGGACAGGGATTGAACACTGAAGCTTTCTTT
CASSFGQGLNTEAFF
>TRBV12-3/TRBV12-4|.|.|TRBJ2-7
TGTGCCAGCAGTTTCGGGACGGTAGACTACGAGCAGTACTTC
CASSFGTVDYEQYF
>TRBV12-3/TRBV12-4|TRBD2|.|TRBJ2-3
TGTGCCAGCAGTTTCGGGGAGGGTCCAGATACGCAGTATTTT
CASSFGEGPDTQYF
>TRBV4-1|TRBD1|.|TRBJ1-5
TGCGCCAGCAGCCAGATACTGACAGGGTATCACAGCAATCAGCCCCAGCATTTT
CASSQILTGYHSNQPQHF
>TRBV18|TRBD1|few|TRBJ2-3
TGTGCCAGCTCACCCAGACAGGGCGTTAGCACAGATACGCAGTATTTT
CASSPRQGVSTDTQYF
>TRBV5-6|TRBD1|.|TRBJ1-1
TGTGCCAGCAGCTTTGGGACAGGAGTTATGAACACTGAAGCTTTCTTT
CASSFGTGVMNTEAFF
>TRBV14|.|.|TRBJ1-2
TGTGCCAGCAGCCAAGTGCAGACCGCCGGCTACACCTTC
CASSQVQTAGYTF